This TCR beta chain comes out of a study of cytomegalovirus exposure and HLA in healthy donors. Study observations and caveats: Sequencing likely produced, as an artifact, a cluster of highly shared sequence variants.

PCR primers comprised 60 Vbeta and 13 Jbeta primers. The repertoire was sequenced with immunoSEQ multiplex PCR; TCRdb's copy has only in-frame clones and lacks some. The data hold approximately 130,000 clones, with roughly 79% observed a single time. Germline V gene lookup returns CDR1 LGHNA and CDR2 YSLEER. Trimming cost V 1 base and J 10 bases; bases outside gene matches: 13. The CDR3 extends over 17 amino acids. This clone was seen once. Its antigen is currently unknown. Sequenced input: PBMCs. The source of this sequence is a man between 18 and 29 years old in good health and CMV-seronegative. The chain is built from TRBV4-3 and TRBJ1-4, with 9 bases aligning to TRBD1. CDR3 in DNA: TGCGCCAGCAGCCAAGGAGCTACCGGGACAGGGACGGGAAAACTGTTTTTT. Encoded protein: CASSQGATGTGTGKLFF.